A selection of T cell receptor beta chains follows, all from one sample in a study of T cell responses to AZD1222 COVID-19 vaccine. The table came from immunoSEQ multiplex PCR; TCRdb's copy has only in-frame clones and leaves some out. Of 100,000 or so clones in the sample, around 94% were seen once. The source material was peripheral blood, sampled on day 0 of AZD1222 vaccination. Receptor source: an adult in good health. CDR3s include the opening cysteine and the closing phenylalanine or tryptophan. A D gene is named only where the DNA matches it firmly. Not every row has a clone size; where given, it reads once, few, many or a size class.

TGTGCCACCAGCAGAGAGATCGAGGACAAGGGGCCCCAGCATTTT | CATSREIEDKGPQHF | . | . | TRBJ1-5 | TRBV15
TGTGCCAGCAGTTACGGGCAGGCTTCCTCTGGAAACACCATATATTTT | CASSYGQASSGNTIYF | . | . | TRBJ1-3 | TRBV6-5
TGTGCCAGCAACAGGGGGCAAAACACCGGGGAGCTGTTTTTT | CASNRGQNTGELFF | TRBD1 | . | TRBJ2-2 | TRBV19
TGCGCCAGCAGCCAGGGACAGGGAGGGGAGACCCAGTACTTC | CASSQGQGGETQYF | TRBD1 | . | TRBJ2-5 | TRBV4-3
TGTGCCAGCAGCTGGGAACCCGGGACAGTAATCGGCTACACCTTC | CASSWEPGTVIGYTF | TRBD1 | . | TRBJ1-2 | TRBV5-5
TGTGCCAGCAGCTTAATGAGCGGGAGTGGATCCGGGGAGCTGTTTTTT | CASSLMSGSGSGELFF | TRBD2 | . | TRBJ2-2 | TRBV7-2
TGTGCCACAGACAGGGGGAACACTGAAGCTTTCTTT | CATDRGNTEAFF | TRBD1 | few | TRBJ1-1 | TRBV19
TGTGCCAGCAGCTCTAGTGGGGGGTCAAACACCGGGGAGCTGTTTTTT | CASSSSGGSNTGELFF | . | once | TRBJ2-2 | TRBV11-2
TGCGCCAGCAGCCAATCCTTCGCGGATGAAAAACTGTTTTTT | CASSQSFADEKLFF | . | few | TRBJ1-4 | TRBV4-3
TGTGCCAGCAGTTACAGGGGCAGGGCAACTAATGAAAAACTGTTTTTT | CASSYRGRATNEKLFF | . | . | TRBJ1-4 | TRBV6-2/TRBV6-3
TGTGCCAGCAGCGCCGGACGGGTCCCTACTCAGCCCCAGCATTTT | CASSAGRVPTQPQHF | . | . | TRBJ1-5 | TRBV7-8
TGTGCCAGCAGCGTCTTGCAGGGGCGTAATCCAGCTAACTATGGCTACACCTTC | CASSVLQGRNPANYGYTF | . | . | TRBJ1-2 | TRBV9
TGTGCCAGCAGCTTAGGGGACGCCAATAATTCACCCCTCCACTTT | CASSLGDANNSPLHF | . | . | TRBJ1-6 | TRBV5-8
TGTGCCAGCAGCTTCGTGGTAGCGGGGAACACCGGGGAGCTGTTTTTT | CASSFVVAGNTGELFF | TRBD2 | . | TRBJ2-2 | TRBV7-6
TGTGCCAGTACTGATGCCCGGGGTCAGAACTATGGCTACACCTTC | CASTDARGQNYGYTF | . | . | TRBJ1-2 | TRBV19
TGTGCCAGCAGTTTATTTGGGTTTGGGTCCGGTAATGAAAAACTGTTTTTT | CASSLFGFGSGNEKLFF | . | . | TRBJ1-4 | TRBV28